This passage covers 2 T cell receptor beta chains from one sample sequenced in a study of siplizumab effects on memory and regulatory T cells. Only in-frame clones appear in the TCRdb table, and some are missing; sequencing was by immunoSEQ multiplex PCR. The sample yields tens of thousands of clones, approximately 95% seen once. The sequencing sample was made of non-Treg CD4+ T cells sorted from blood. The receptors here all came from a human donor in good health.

CDR3 sequence reads: CASSLGGRDEQYF. The CDR3 nucleotides are TGCGCCAGCAGCTTGGGTGGGAGGGACGAGCAGTACTTC. The chain carries TRBV5-1 and TRBJ2-7; 7 nucleotides agree with TRBD2. Germline V lookup: CDR1 SGHRS, CDR2 YFSETQ. The junction had 2 bases not matched to a gene; V was cut back by 0 bases and J by 5 bases. The CDR3 loop spans 13 amino acids.

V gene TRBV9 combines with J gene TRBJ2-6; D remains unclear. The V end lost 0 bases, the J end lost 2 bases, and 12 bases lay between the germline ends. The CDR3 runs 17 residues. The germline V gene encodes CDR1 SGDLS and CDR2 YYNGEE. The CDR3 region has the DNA TGTGCCAGCAGCGTAGGTTCCAGTTTGACTGGGGCCAACGTCCTGACTTTC. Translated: CASSVGSSLTGANVLTF.